This is a list of T cell receptor beta chains from one sample in a study of sequential checkpoint blockade in melanoma. Clones were read by immunoSEQ multiplex PCR, and TCRdb kept only the in-frame ones, dropping some. The data show about 18,000 clones, less than 30% seen once. The source material was tumor tissue (inferred from file names), sampled from a patient given nivolumab and ipilimumab in sequence. The receptors stem from a human donor with melanoma. Each CDR3 is given without its conserved first and last residue. The order of the fields is V gene, CDR3 protein.

TRBV4-1,ASTTTGLANTDTQY
TRBV30,ASGNAGTAKNIQY
TRBV12-5,ASHSYNEQF
TRBV23-1,ASGTTSGSIADTQY
TRBV6-8,ASRPTTGGSNQPQH
TRBV7-7,ASSWDSGTGELF
TRBV9,ASSVAGAPGELF
TRBV6-8,ASSYSRGRGGYT
TRBV11-3,ASSSLQGSTEAF
TRBV4-1,ASSQYADRGYTGELF
TRBV19,ARRGYQPQH
TRBV11-3,ASSLFSRGRSGNTIY
TRBV6-8,ASSYADYSNQPQH
TRBV10-2,ASRDTGPGKRSAYEQY
TRBV7-1,ASSFGDTGELF
TRBV12-5,ASGSGSWDRGDFNSGYT
TRBV1,ASSQVPAASYNEQF
TRBV28,ASSFIGLAGVGGYEQY
TRBV5-1,ASSKGDTYNEQF
TRBV6-8,ASSPVAWRRTDTQY
TRBV28,ASSLLAGEHEQF
TRBV11-3,ASSPLGQGVEKLF